The next 12 T cell receptor beta chains were all read from a single sample in a study of blood T cell repertoires in COVID-19 (dated by TCRdb to the early 2020s). Library creation used the immunoSEQ multiplex PCR assay. This is the immuneACCESS table as TCRdb keeps it, with only in-frame sequences that have V and J called. A part of the clones is gone; compared with another copy, unresolved V genes explain less than half, and the rest is unexplained. Here the sample has 200,000 to 300,000 clones; 90% occur a single time. Around 1% of the sample goes to the ten largest clones. The specimen sequenced was PBMCs or T cells enriched from blood (not recorded which). The receptors were gathered from a man aged 50 to 59 who had been exposed to COVID-19.

The chain has TRBV25-1 and TRBJ1-3; tentative D call: TRBD1 (5 bases). Trimming removed 4 bases at V and 2 bases at J, with 12 bases between. CDR3 length equals 15 residues. The germline V gene has CDR1 MGHDK and CDR2 SYGVNS. Here the CDR3 reads CASSGIGDPGNTIYF. For the CDR3, the DNA is TGTGCCAGCAGTGGAATAGGGGATCCTGGAAACACCATATATTTT.

This chain links TRBV19 with TRBJ1-2; tentative D call: TRBD1 (6 bases). Germline V gene lookup returns CDR1 LNHDA and CDR2 SQIVND (reference sequence). The length of the CDR3 is 15 residues. Trimming shortened V by 5 bases and J by 2 bases, and 15 bases separated the two germline ends. The CDR3 region has the DNA TGTGCCAGTAGTCCCAGGACAGTAATAAACTATGGCTACACCTTC. It is translated as CASSPRTVINYGYTF.

CDR3 bases: TGCAGCCTGAGACAGGGACTCACAGATACGCAGTATTTT. The encoded protein is CSLRQGLTDTQYF. The rearrangement uses TRBV29-1 and TRBJ2-3, with D tentatively TRBD1 (7 bases). The CDR3 loop spans 13 amino acids. V shed 8 bases and J shed 2 bases, with 14 bases lying between them. CDR1 and CDR2 (germline): SQVTM, ANQGSEA.

The chain is built from TRBV28 and TRBJ2-1, with 9 positions matching TRBD2. J was trimmed by 9 bases and V by 7 bases; bases with no gene match: 13. CDR1 and CDR2 from the germline V gene are MDHEN and SYDVKM. This CDR3 contains 15 residues. CDR3 sequence (DNA): TGTGCCAGCACCAAGTGGGCGGGAGGGACCAGTGAGCAGTTCTTC. This encodes CASTKWAGGTSEQFF.

This sequence joins TRBV24-1 and TRBJ1-1, with D possibly TRBD1 on 5 matching bases. In germline, CDR1 is KGHDR, CDR2 SFDVKD. The CDR3 totals 13 residues. V shed 3 bases and J shed 10 bases, with 14 bases lying between them. The CDR3 nucleotides read TGTGCCACCAGTGATCCCGGCAGGGCCGCAGCTTTCTTT. This sequence encodes CATSDPGRAAAFF.

The rearrangement joins TRBV11-2 to TRBJ2-7; D is unclear. Between the trimmed V and J ends, which lost 1 base and 2 bases, there was a span of 6 bases. Germline CDR1 reads SGHAT; CDR2 reads FQNNGV. This CDR3 spans 13 amino acids. The CDR3 here is CASSLGGTYEQYF. CDR3 DNA sequence: TGTGCCAGCAGCTTAGGAGGTACCTACGAGCAGTACTTC.

The gene calls are TRBV9 and TRBJ1-6; weak D call: TRBD1 (6 bases). CDR1 is SGDLS and CDR2 is YYNGEE in the germline V gene. The CDR3 is made up of 15 amino acids. V was clipped by 3 bases and J by 10 bases, with 17 bases between them. The CDR3 is CASSAGGGRSSPLHF. CDR3 nucleotides: TGTGCCAGCAGCGCTGGGGGGGGGCGTTCGTCACCCCTCCACTTT.

The rearrangement joins TRBV2 to TRBJ2-7; TRBD1 aligns across 8 bases. Looked up from germline, CDR1 is SNHLY and CDR2 is FYNNEI. Losses at the gene ends were 6 bases for V and 3 bases for J; bases not matched to a gene: 7. This CDR3 region has 14 residues. The CDR3 here is CASSIDRGNYEQYF. Written as DNA, the CDR3 is TGTGCCAGCAGCATTGACAGGGGAAACTACGAGCAGTACTTC.

Here the CDR3 reads CAIRALSDSYEQYF. The CDR3 coding sequence is TGTGCCATCAGAGCCTTAAGTGACTCCTACGAGCAGTACTTC. The chain uses TRBV10-3 and TRBJ2-7, with no clear D. Germline V gene data show CDR1 as ENHRY and CDR2 as SYGVKD. The CDR3 runs 14 residues. With 6 bases removed from V and 0 bases from J, the gap between germline ends came to 12 bases.

This chain links TRBV6-1 with TRBJ1-5; tentatively, D is TRBD1 (5 bases). This CDR3 spans 16 amino acids. The germline gives CDR1 MNHNS, CDR2 SASEGT. V was trimmed by 3 bases and J by 2 bases, leaving 14 bases between them. The chain's CDR3 is CASSDRFIRGNQPQHF. As DNA, the CDR3 is TGTGCCAGCAGTGACCGCTTTATCAGGGGCAATCAGCCCCAGCATTTT.

V and J are TRBV2 and TRBJ1-6, with 12 nucleotides matching TRBD1. Germline loops: CDR1 SNHLY, CDR2 FYNNEI. This CDR3 is 15 amino acids long. With V trimmed by 8 bases and J by 7 bases, 6 bases remained unmatched. The CDR3 sequence: CASGGTGGTNSPLHF. The CDR3 region has the DNA TGTGCCAGCGGGGGGACAGGGGGCACCAATTCACCCCTCCACTTT.

This chain joins TRBV10-3 and TRBJ1-1; 7 nucleotides agree with TRBD1. CDR3 length: 14 amino acids. Germline loops: CDR1 ENHRY, CDR2 SYGVKD. With 8 bases clipped from V and 0 bases from J, the junction kept 6 bases outside the gene matches. CDR3 region: CAIGDRSMNTEAFF. For the CDR3, the DNA is TGTGCCATCGGGGACAGAAGCATGAACACTGAAGCTTTCTTT.